The source of this T cell receptor (beta chain) is a study of OX40 agonist ivuxolimab in advanced cancers. Study-level results: Partly responding patients at 0.1-3.0 mg/kg showed some of the smallest clonal expansion.

Using immunoSEQ multiplex PCR, the repertoire was profiled, and TCRdb retains in-frame clones only, with some absent. The sample lists 65,000 to 100,000 clones; 70% to 90% were seen once. Germline assignment: CDR1 SGHDN and CDR2 FVKESK. V lost 0 bases and J lost 6; bases outside the gene matches: 2. The CDR3 runs 14 residues. For this clone: The target antigen is unknown.

Sampled blood was obtained at baseline, cycle 4 day 1, and cycle 7 day 1. The sequence was obtained from an adult with an advanced solid tumor such as melanoma, head and neck, liver or kidney cancer. This material consisted of CD4+ or CD8+ T cells sorted from blood, taken in a trial of the OX40 agonist ivuxolimab. The chain has TRBV14 and TRBJ2-1; 7 bases match TRBD2. The CDR3 DNA follows: TGTGCCAGCAGCCAAGAGGGACTAAGCAATGAGCAGTTCTTC. It codes for CASSQEGLSNEQFF.